The T cell receptor (beta chain) described here comes from a study of T cells in Graves' hyperthyroidism and ophthalmopathy. CDR1 is MDHEN and CDR2 is SYDVKM in the germline V gene. This CDR3 has 15 amino acids. V shed 5 bases and J 3 bases; nucleotides not matched to a gene: 7. RNA transcripts served as the template for amplifying TCR beta CDR3 regions. A first-round RT-PCR of the TCR CDR3 used the HTBI primer set. TCRdb re-analysed the multiplex PCR reads in MiXCR, keeping a single row per CDR3 protein. The sample has some 560,000 distinct CDR3 sequences, roughly 15% seen once. The receptor was derived from a woman aged 40-49 years with Graves' hyperthyroidism. The sample was blood. The genes are TRBV28 and TRBJ2-7, with 10 bases fitting TRBD1. CDR3 bases: TGTGCCAGCAGTCTCGGACAGGGGGACAGCTACGAGCAGTACTTC. This gives the protein CASSLGQGDSYEQYF.